Listed below are T cell receptor beta chains from one sample, sequenced in a study of blood T cell repertoires in COVID-19. Assay used: immunoSEQ multiplex PCR; TCRdb lists only in-frame clones, some missing. The profile shows about 250,000 clones, about 89% of them singletons. Specimen: PBMCs or T cells enriched from blood (not recorded which). These receptors were collected from a man aged 35-49 years who had recovered from COVID-19. The conserved cysteine and the conserved F or W are not part of the CDR3 here. The order of the fields is V gene, D gene, clone size, J gene, CDR3 protein. The D gene is left open where the match is weak. Expanded clones get a size class; other rows say once, few or many, or leave the size out.

v_gene: TRBV29-1; d_gene: NA; abundance: once; j_gene: TRBJ1-4; CDR3aa: SVAQGVPAGEKLF
v_gene: TRBV9; d_gene: TRBD2; abundance: once; j_gene: TRBJ2-3; CDR3aa: ASSVNSGSLTDTQY
v_gene: TRBV27; d_gene: NA; abundance: NA; j_gene: TRBJ2-1; CDR3aa: ASSLLTGKQF
v_gene: TRBV6-5; d_gene: TRBD1; abundance: NA; j_gene: TRBJ2-7; CDR3aa: ASTIKRDRGHEQY
v_gene: TRBV3-1/TRBV3-2; d_gene: NA; abundance: NA; j_gene: TRBJ1-1; CDR3aa: ASSQGRRKNTEAF
v_gene: TRBV5-6; d_gene: NA; abundance: NA; j_gene: TRBJ2-1; CDR3aa: ASRNSGTVNEQF
v_gene: TRBV24-1; d_gene: TRBD1; abundance: NA; j_gene: TRBJ1-2; CDR3aa: ATKSQGVSSYGYT
v_gene: TRBV19; d_gene: NA; abundance: NA; j_gene: TRBJ2-2; CDR3aa: ASSIVGGISTGELF
v_gene: TRBV25-1; d_gene: NA; abundance: NA; j_gene: TRBJ1-6; CDR3aa: ASIGQTYNSPLH
v_gene: TRBV24-1; d_gene: NA; abundance: NA; j_gene: TRBJ2-6; CDR3aa: ATSERFLPGANVLT
v_gene: TRBV29-1; d_gene: TRBD1; abundance: NA; j_gene: TRBJ2-7; CDR3aa: SGVGQGAREQY
v_gene: TRBV6-5; d_gene: TRBD2; abundance: NA; j_gene: TRBJ2-7; CDR3aa: ASSYSAGGPIEQY
v_gene: TRBV5-5; d_gene: NA; abundance: NA; j_gene: TRBJ1-2; CDR3aa: ASSLGDNYGYT
v_gene: TRBV15; d_gene: TRBD1; abundance: NA; j_gene: TRBJ2-1; CDR3aa: ATSRPTGASSYNEQF
v_gene: TRBV6-5; d_gene: NA; abundance: NA; j_gene: TRBJ1-1; CDR3aa: ASTITLETEAF
v_gene: TRBV28; d_gene: TRBD1; abundance: NA; j_gene: TRBJ2-3; CDR3aa: ASSITGRDRGGH
v_gene: TRBV19; d_gene: TRBD1; abundance: NA; j_gene: TRBJ1-5; CDR3aa: ASSNLGTASNQPQH
v_gene: TRBV28; d_gene: NA; abundance: NA; j_gene: TRBJ1-2; CDR3aa: ASSWTVGTHGYT
v_gene: TRBV27; d_gene: TRBD1; abundance: NA; j_gene: TRBJ2-7; CDR3aa: ASSPTGGASYEQY
v_gene: TRBV6-5; d_gene: NA; abundance: few; j_gene: TRBJ1-6; CDR3aa: ASTPQGNSPLH
v_gene: TRBV5-4; d_gene: NA; abundance: NA; j_gene: TRBJ1-1; CDR3aa: ASSQGTLGTEAF
v_gene: TRBV7-3; d_gene: TRBD2; abundance: NA; j_gene: TRBJ2-1; CDR3aa: ASSSLAGGPNEQF
v_gene: TRBV18; d_gene: NA; abundance: few; j_gene: TRBJ2-5; CDR3aa: ASSPLDRAPGGKETQY
v_gene: TRBV7-2; d_gene: NA; abundance: NA; j_gene: TRBJ2-2; CDR3aa: ASSLEYASTGELF
v_gene: TRBV18; d_gene: NA; abundance: NA; j_gene: TRBJ2-2; CDR3aa: ASSLRGNPTGELF
v_gene: TRBV7-3; d_gene: NA; abundance: once; j_gene: TRBJ1-1; CDR3aa: ASSSQTGTMNTEAF
v_gene: TRBV27; d_gene: TRBD2; abundance: NA; j_gene: TRBJ2-3; CDR3aa: ASSSRTSGIWPDTQY
v_gene: TRBV15; d_gene: NA; abundance: NA; j_gene: TRBJ2-3; CDR3aa: ATSREQAYTDTQY
v_gene: TRBV5-4; d_gene: NA; abundance: NA; j_gene: TRBJ2-7; CDR3aa: ASSWGGLSSYEQY
v_gene: TRBV29-1; d_gene: NA; abundance: NA; j_gene: TRBJ2-2; CDR3aa: SVAPDLTGELF
v_gene: TRBV29-1; d_gene: NA; abundance: NA; j_gene: TRBJ2-3; CDR3aa: SAGEQGLVDTQY
v_gene: TRBV14; d_gene: NA; abundance: NA; j_gene: TRBJ2-7; CDR3aa: ASSQGRGRSYEQY
v_gene: TRBV6-5; d_gene: NA; abundance: NA; j_gene: TRBJ2-7; CDR3aa: ASSPHGFPEQY
v_gene: TRBV4-1; d_gene: TRBD1; abundance: once; j_gene: TRBJ2-3; CDR3aa: ASSRQRDRVSTDTQY
v_gene: TRBV6-1; d_gene: NA; abundance: NA; j_gene: TRBJ2-1; CDR3aa: ASSESIGGSYNEQF
v_gene: TRBV3-1/TRBV3-2; d_gene: NA; abundance: NA; j_gene: TRBJ1-3; CDR3aa: ASSQEISGNTIY
v_gene: TRBV28; d_gene: TRBD1; abundance: once; j_gene: TRBJ1-1; CDR3aa: ASSDYGQGNTEAF
v_gene: TRBV4-1; d_gene: NA; abundance: NA; j_gene: TRBJ2-1; CDR3aa: ASSQVAYNEQF
v_gene: TRBV11-2; d_gene: NA; abundance: NA; j_gene: TRBJ2-2; CDR3aa: ASTPRIRGDTGELF
v_gene: TRBV9; d_gene: TRBD2; abundance: NA; j_gene: TRBJ2-2; CDR3aa: ASSPRLAGDIGELF
v_gene: TRBV15; d_gene: TRBD1; abundance: NA; j_gene: TRBJ1-1; CDR3aa: ATTPRTGSGTEAF
v_gene: TRBV11-2; d_gene: TRBD2; abundance: NA; j_gene: TRBJ2-4; CDR3aa: ASSEAGVGVVGQNIQY
v_gene: TRBV5-1; d_gene: NA; abundance: NA; j_gene: TRBJ1-5; CDR3aa: ASSLEGDGRQPQH
v_gene: TRBV2; d_gene: TRBD1; abundance: NA; j_gene: TRBJ1-1; CDR3aa: ASSRTGGAWTEAF
v_gene: TRBV12-3/TRBV12-4; d_gene: NA; abundance: NA; j_gene: TRBJ1-2; CDR3aa: ASIPRDNYGYT
v_gene: TRBV3-1/TRBV3-2; d_gene: NA; abundance: once; j_gene: TRBJ1-5; CDR3aa: ASSQDWGGGYSNQPQH
v_gene: TRBV2; d_gene: NA; abundance: NA; j_gene: TRBJ1-5; CDR3aa: ASSDAEINQPQH
v_gene: TRBV7-3; d_gene: NA; abundance: NA; j_gene: TRBJ2-3; CDR3aa: ASSFEHRTDTQY
v_gene: TRBV5-4; d_gene: TRBD1; abundance: NA; j_gene: TRBJ1-1; CDR3aa: ASSLGTGDIEAF
v_gene: TRBV9; d_gene: TRBD1; abundance: NA; j_gene: TRBJ2-6; CDR3aa: ASSVSAGGSGGANVLT
v_gene: TRBV7-9; d_gene: NA; abundance: NA; j_gene: TRBJ1-1; CDR3aa: ASTHGTEAF
v_gene: TRBV6-5; d_gene: TRBD2; abundance: NA; j_gene: TRBJ2-1; CDR3aa: ASSWGGPYNEQF
v_gene: TRBV6-4; d_gene: NA; abundance: once; j_gene: TRBJ2-5; CDR3aa: ARAPERETGETQY
v_gene: TRBV28; d_gene: NA; abundance: NA; j_gene: TRBJ1-2; CDR3aa: ASSRFREDSLPNYGYT
v_gene: TRBV4-2; d_gene: TRBD2; abundance: NA; j_gene: TRBJ2-5; CDR3aa: ASSQATSGRGETQY
v_gene: TRBV7-2; d_gene: TRBD1; abundance: NA; j_gene: TRBJ1-1; CDR3aa: ASSLRRQGRNTEAF
v_gene: TRBV11-2; d_gene: TRBD1; abundance: NA; j_gene: TRBJ1-1; CDR3aa: ASSQKTGGEMNTEAF